The rows below give T cell receptor beta chains drawn from one sample of a study of T-cell reconstitution after alpha-beta-depleted transplantation in children. TCRdb processed the PCR reads anew with MiXCR; each CDR3 protein has one entry. The table records around 580,000 distinct CDR3 sequences, 27% of them present only once. The sequencing here drew on PBMCs, taken before TCRalphabeta/CD19-depleted stem cell transplant. The receptors here all came from a boy under two years old with Wiskott-Aldrich syndrome, due to receive a stem cell transplant. CDR3s leave out the opening cysteine and the closing phenylalanine or tryptophan. Each record gives: clone size, V gene, CDR3 protein. Clone size is stated in some rows and not others, as once, few, many or a class when expanded.

- TRBV5-5 ASSRAGLAPF
- TRBV5-1 ASSGGLNNEQF
once TRBV7-9 ASSFWTGTYNEQF
- TRBV6-5 ASSYLSGRGQNEQF
- TRBV20-1 SARDTGTNTIY
few TRBV4-2 ASSPGGWLYEQF
few TRBV5-1 ASSLASRTGGVGELF
- TRBV20-1 SASINRALGEKLF
- TRBV28 ASRRQGGPLGEQY
few TRBV27 ASSLGAEQY
few TRBV7-2 ASSSFNEQF
- TRBV10-2 ASSDNRGQPQH
- TRBV5-5 ASSPRFQAKNIQY
- TRBV27 ASSSRDGKNQPQH
- TRBV11-2 ASSSVGSGGGNKNIQY
few TRBV5-1 ASSLEGARDPQH
once TRBV7-9 ASSLVASGDEQY
- TRBV7-2 ASSPGQIISYEQY
few TRBV9 ASSVASERYEQY
few TRBV12-3/TRBV12-4 ASTGVSSGANVLT
once TRBV12-3/TRBV12-4 ASSLNRLVSEQY
few TRBV7-3 ASSLTPVSYEQY
- TRBV27 ASRIDRGENEQF
few TRBV20-1 SARARGNTGELF
- TRBV18 ASSSLGTEYNEQF
- TRBV4-1 ASSQVGQEYQPQH
- TRBV5-6 ASSLYPGHYEQY